Below, 13 T cell receptor beta chains from the same sample are listed, as sequenced in a study of neurological immune-mediated disorders. TCRdb analysed the 5' RACE reads with MiXCR anew, one entry per CDR3 protein. The repertoire holds about 76,000 distinct CDR3 sequences, with roughly a sixth as singletons. Sequencing was done on a sample of PBMCs. These receptors all stem from a middle-aged woman in good health.

This clonotype appeared many times. The chain is built from TRBV9 and TRBJ1-2; D unresolved. Trimming pared 7 bases from V and 4 bases from J, leaving 26 bases between. The CDR3 is 17 residues long. Germline CDR1 SGDLS, CDR2 YYNGEE. The CDR3 DNA follows: TGTGCCAGCGCGTCCCAGCCGGACCTTGTCGGAGGCTATGGCTACACCTTC. Protein: CASASQPDLVGGYGYTF.

On this clonotype itself: This may come from a read error, since a much larger clone is one base off. This chain links TRBV7-2 with TRBJ1-4; D is undetermined. Germline lookup yields CDR1 SGHTA and CDR2 FQGNSA. The CDR3 length is 15 residues. The CDR3 DNA reads as TGTGCCAACAGCTTCGGCTTTGCAACTAATGAAAAACTGTTTTTT. Translated: CANSFGFATNEKLFF.

The table lists this clonotype with many counts. The chain carries TRBV29-1 and TRBJ2-1; 10 bases align to TRBD2. V gave up 7 bases and J gave up 8 bases; unmatched junction bases: 14. The CDR3 runs 15 residues. CDR1 and CDR2 (germline): SQVTM, ANQGSEA. The CDR3 coding sequence is TGCAGCGCCGCCTGGAGGCCTAGCGGGGGACATGAGCAGTTCTTC. Its translation is CSAAWRPSGGHEQFF.

This clonotype came up many times. V usage is TRBV12-3 or TRBV12-4 and J usage is TRBJ2-3; D not certain. CDR3 size: 14 residues. V was cut by 6 bases and J by 2 bases, with 12 bases left in between. Written as DNA, the CDR3 is TGTGCCAGCAGGGGGTCATCACCCACAGATACGCAGTATTTT. Its translation is CASRGSSPTDTQYF.

This clonotype was picked up many times. This chain joins TRBV6-2 or TRBV6-3 and TRBJ1-5; D call uncertain. The germline CDR1 and CDR2 sequences are MNHEY and SVGEGT. V lost 2 bases and J 0 bases, leaving 14 bases between the germline ends. This CDR3 comprises 17 residues. Written as DNA, the CDR3 is TGTGCCAGCAGTTACGACGGAAGGATGTATAGCAATCAGCCCCAGCATTTT. Its protein is CASSYDGRMYSNQPQHF.

The V call is TRBV12-3 or TRBV12-4, the J call TRBJ1-5; tentatively, D is TRBD1 (6 bases). The V and J ends lost 6 bases and 6 bases respectively, with 12 bases between them. The CDR3 runs to 13 residues. CDR3 sequence reads: CASRIGGTQPQHF. CDR3 sequence (DNA): TGTGCCAGCAGGATTGGGGGCACTCAGCCCCAGCATTTT.

This clonotype was found many times. The rearrangement links TRBV5-1 to TRBJ2-1, with TRBD2 matching over 9 bases. The germline V gene encodes CDR1 SGHRS and CDR2 YFSETQ. With V trimmed by 1 base and J by 9 bases, 8 bases remained unmatched. This CDR3 region has 15 residues. DNA of the CDR3: TGCGCCAGCAGCTTGAGCGCGACTAGCGGCACTGAGCAGTTCTTC. Translating it yields CASSLSATSGTEQFF.

This clonotype was counted many times. This sequence joins TRBV6-6 and TRBJ2-3; 7 bases line up with TRBD1. The V segment lost 4 bases and the J segment 3 bases; nucleotides outside the gene matches: 7. There are 15 residues in the CDR3. Germline assignment: CDR1 MNHNY and CDR2 SVGAGI (reference sequence). In DNA, the CDR3 is TGTGCCAGCAGTTCCGAGGGGGCGAAGACAGATACGCAGTATTTT. It encodes CASSSEGAKTDTQYF.

This clonotype came up many times. The chain uses TRBV12-3 or TRBV12-4 and TRBJ1-5; a possible D gene is TRBD1 (5 bases). This CDR3 spans 13 amino acids. V lost 5 bases and J 7 bases, leaving 12 bases between the germline ends. The CDR3 loop is CASSPRGGQPQHF. Here the CDR3 DNA reads TGTGCCAGCAGTCCCCGCGGGGGGCAGCCCCAGCATTTT.

This clonotype was seen ten or more times. The J gene is TRBJ2-7, the V gene TRBV4-3; 7 nucleotides agree with TRBD1. CDR3 length: 16 amino acids. Looked up from germline, CDR1 is LGHNA and CDR2 is YSLEER. V shed 1 base, J shed 7 bases, and the junction held 13 bases outside the gene matches. The CDR3 sequence: CASSQVLTGDRGEQYF. In DNA form, the CDR3 reads TGCGCCAGCAGCCAAGTCCTAACAGGGGATAGGGGAGAGCAGTACTTC.

This chain joins TRBV6-5 and TRBJ2-3; D tentatively reads TRBD1 or TRBD2 (6 bases each). Germline V gene data show CDR1 as MNHEY and CDR2 as SVGAGI. The CDR3 extends over 15 amino acids. V shed 0 bases and J shed 4 bases, with 11 bases lying between them. The CDR3 region has the DNA TGTGCCAGCAGTTACTCCAACGGGGGCGCAGATACGCAGTATTTT. It codes for CASSYSNGGADTQYF.

This clonotype was observed many times. This chain joins TRBV5-1 and TRBJ2-7; 7 positions match TRBD1. This CDR3 comprises 16 residues. The junction had 9 bases not matched to a gene; V was cut back by 3 bases and J by 0 bases. Per the germline V gene, CDR1 is SGHRS and CDR2 is YFSETQ. CDR3 in amino acids: CASSSSNRGRSYEQYF. The CDR3 DNA reads TGCGCCAGCAGCTCCAGTAACAGGGGTCGCTCCTACGAGCAGTACTTC.

With regard to this clonotype: No DNA is shown, since the ends of the CDR3 on it are uncertain; the CDR3 is the one TCRdb lists. The chain carries TRBV5-6 and TRBJ2-7; TRBD1 is taken as the D call from the table, unchecked against the DNA. Inclusive of both ends, the CDR3 amounts to 23 amino acids. Germline CDR1 and CDR2: SGHDT and YYEEEE. CDR3: CASSFYICSARDLGGGELYEQYF.